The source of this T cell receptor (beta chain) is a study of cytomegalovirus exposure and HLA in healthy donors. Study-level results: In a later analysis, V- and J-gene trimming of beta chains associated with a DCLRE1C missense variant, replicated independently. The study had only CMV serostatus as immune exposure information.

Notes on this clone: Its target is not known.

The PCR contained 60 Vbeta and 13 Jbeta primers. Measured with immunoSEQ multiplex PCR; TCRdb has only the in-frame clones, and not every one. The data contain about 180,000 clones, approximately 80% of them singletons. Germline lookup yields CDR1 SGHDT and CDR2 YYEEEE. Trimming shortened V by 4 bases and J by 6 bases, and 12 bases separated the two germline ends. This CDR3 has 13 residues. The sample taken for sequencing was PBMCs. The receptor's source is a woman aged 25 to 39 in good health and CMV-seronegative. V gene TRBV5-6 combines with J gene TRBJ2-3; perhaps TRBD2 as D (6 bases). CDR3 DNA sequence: TGTGCCAGCAGCCCAGAGGAGGGGGATACGCAGTATTTT. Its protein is CASSPEEGDTQYF.